The clone carrying this T cell receptor (beta chain) appeared a single time. The data were obtained in a study of blood T cell repertoires in COVID-19. Study background: The samples span acute and convalescent COVID-19 from the United States, Italy and Spain. T cells, B-cell-depleted T cells, or PBMCs provided the cDNA or gDNA that served as material.

Germline assignment: CDR1 LGHDT and CDR2 YNNKEL (reference sequence). The ends were cut back, 7 bases at V and 5 bases at J, with 12 bases in the middle. CDR3 length: 14 amino acids. Original processing notes: Quantification of nucleated cells was approximated via reference gene primer amplification. TCRdb's copy holds only in-frame clones and misses some; the assay was immunoSEQ multiplex PCR. The V and J calls and clone size come from that table; D and trimming were worked out from the DNA. This sample has about 300,000 clones, with roughly 84% found just once. Recruited during active infection, patients (from Seattle) were subsequently followed longitudinally.

Sequences were obtained from peripheral blood. This clonotype was obtained from a human donor with COVID-19, enrolled during active disease. The donor label of this sample is uncertain. V and J are TRBV3-1 (or the pseudogene TRBV3-2) and TRBJ1-6; the D gene is possibly TRBD1 (6 bases). CDR3 region: CASKLTGNNSPLHF. In DNA form, the CDR3 reads TGTGCCAGCAAGTTGACAGGAAATAATTCACCCCTCCACTTT.